Below are 15 T cell receptor beta chains sequenced from a single sample in a study of T cells in Graves' hyperthyroidism and ophthalmopathy. It was RNA transcripts that yielded the amplified TCR beta CDR3 regions. The HTBI primer set drove a first-round RT-PCR of the TCR CDR3. TCRdb re-derived calls from the multiplex PCR reads in MiXCR, one entry per CDR3 protein. The sample carries about 52,000 distinct CDR3 sequences, less than 60% recorded once. The sequencing sample was made of blood. These receptors all stem from a woman between 45 and 60 years old with Graves' ophthalmopathy.

V and J are TRBV9 and TRBJ1-1; D remains ambiguous. V was clipped by 0 bases and J by 6 bases, with 6 bases between them. The CDR3 totals 12 residues. Germline CDR1 is SGDLS and CDR2 is YYNGEE. CDR3 loop: CASSVGGAEAFF. CDR3 sequence (DNA): TGTGCCAGCAGCGTAGGTGGTGCTGAAGCTTTCTTT.

This clonotype was seen a single time. The V and J genes are TRBV24-1 and TRBJ1-2; tentative D call: TRBD1 (6 bases). Germline assignment: CDR1 KGHDR and CDR2 SFDVKD. The CDR3 length is 15 residues. The germline V and J ends were trimmed by 2 bases and 3 bases, with 12 bases remaining between them. The CDR3 region has the DNA TGTGCCACCAGTGATTGGGCGAACAGGGACTATGGCTACACCTTC. The encoded protein is CATSDWANRDYGYTF.

This clonotype was seen repeatedly, ten times or more. The V call is TRBV7-9, the J call TRBJ2-7, with D unresolved. The CDR3 runs 17 residues. Per the germline V gene, CDR1 is SEHNR and CDR2 is FQNEAQ (reference sequence). Trimming pared 1 base from V and 0 bases from J, leaving 16 bases between. This CDR3 reads CASSLVPTSLSSYEQYF. The CDR3 DNA follows: TGTGCCAGCAGCTTAGTCCCCACCTCACTGAGCTCCTACGAGCAGTACTTC.

The rearrangement joins TRBV19 to TRBJ2-7; D may correspond to TRBD1 or TRBD2 (5 bases each). Germline CDR1 LNHDA, CDR2 SQIVND (reference sequence). There are 14 residues in the CDR3. V was pared by 9 bases and J by 1 base, with 16 bases between. This chain's CDR3 is CASSLLGESYEQYF. The CDR3 DNA follows: TGTGCCAGCAGTTTACTGGGGGAGTCCTACGAGCAGTACTTC. The full variable domain, its missing parts supplied by reference TRBV19 and TRBJ2-7, is DGGITQSPKYLFRKEGQNVTLSCEQNLNHDAMYWYRQDPGQGLRLIYYSQIVNDFQKGDIAEGYSVSREKKESFPLTVTSAQKNPTAFYLCASSLLGESYEQYFGPGTRLTVT.

On this clonotype: A much larger clone differs by one base, so this may be a read error. This rearrangement joins TRBV28 to TRBJ1-4; D is undetermined. Germline-derived CDR1 and CDR2 are MDHEN and SYDVKM. There are 13 residues in the CDR3. This chain's CDR3 is CASRVATNEKPFF. DNA of the CDR3: TGTGCCAGCAGGGTCGCAACTAATGAAAAACCGTTTTTT.

As regards this clonotype: This sequence may be a read error, since a much larger clone differs from it by one base. The V gene is TRBV11-2, the J gene TRBJ1-1; a possible D gene is TRBD1 (6 bases). CDR3 length: 14 residues. Trimming removed 7 bases at V and 4 bases at J, with 16 bases between. Germline-derived CDR1 and CDR2 are SGHAT and FQNNGV. The CDR3 sequence is CASNLDRPSTEAFF. CDR3 DNA sequence: TGTGCCAGCAACCTCGACAGGCCTAGCACTGAAGCTTTCTTT.

The sample holds many counts of this clonotype. The V call is TRBV2, the J call TRBJ2-1; D not certain. This CDR3 contains 15 residues. Looked up from germline, CDR1 is SNHLY and CDR2 is FYNNEI. Trimming removed 2 bases at V and 5 bases at J, with 13 bases between. The chain's CDR3 is CASSERGARHNEQFF. The CDR3 DNA reads TGTGCCAGCAGTGAAAGAGGAGCCCGCCACAATGAGCAGTTCTTC.

In its sample, this clonotype was seen many times. The chain combines TRBV5-1 with TRBJ2-3, with 10 bases fitting TRBD1. The CDR3 consists of 16 residues. Germline V lookup: CDR1 SGHRS, CDR2 YFSETQ. J lost 3 bases, V lost 5 bases, and 9 bases had no gene match. The CDR3 protein is CASRNGQGEKTDTQYF. DNA for the CDR3: TGCGCCAGCAGAAACGGACAGGGGGAGAAAACAGATACGCAGTATTTT.

In this sample, this clonotype turned up once. The conserved phenylalanine or tryptophan is not found at the CDR3 terminus, so this likely reflects a read error. The DNA is omitted, as the CDR3 cannot be located on it reliably, and the CDR3 follows TCRdb's listing. The chain couples TRBV12-3 or TRBV12-4 to TRBJ2-5. 13 amino acids form the CDR3, both terminal residues included. The CDR3 loop reads CASRTTSQETQHS.

The table lists this clonotype with a few counts. V and J are TRBV7-2 and TRBJ1-5; D is unresolved. The CDR3 contains 15 residues. V lost 1 base and J lost 3, with 10 bases in between. Germline lookup yields CDR1 SGHTA and CDR2 FQGNSA. CDR3 nucleotides: TGTGCCAGCAGCTTAGGCACGGCTTTCAATCAGCCCCAGCATTTT. Translated: CASSLGTAFNQPQHF.

This clonotype has at least ten counts. The chain links TRBV20-1 to TRBJ2-7; TRBD2 matches 14 bases. CDR1 and CDR2 from the germline V gene are DFQATT and SNEGSKA (reference sequence). J lost 0 bases, V lost 6 bases, and 10 bases had no gene match. The CDR3 consists of 17 residues. CDR3: CSAEGLAGGQYSYEQYF. CDR3 in DNA: TGCAGTGCGGAAGGACTAGCGGGAGGCCAATACTCCTACGAGCAGTACTTC.

The chain joins TRBV7-9 to TRBJ2-1, with TRBD2 identical over 10 bases. The V segment lost 1 base and the J segment 9 bases; nucleotides outside the gene matches: 12. The CDR3 is 17 residues long. The V gene's germline CDR1 is SEHNR and CDR2 FQNEAQ (reference sequence). The CDR3: CASSLVSRGLANGEQFF. As DNA, the CDR3 is TGTGCCAGCAGCTTAGTTAGCCGGGGACTAGCGAATGGTGAGCAGTTCTTC.

This clonotype appeared many times. The J gene is TRBJ2-5, the V gene TRBV20-1, with 7 positions matching TRBD1. V trimming: 0 bases; J trimming: 5 bases; junction bases outside the gene matches: 9. CDR1 and CDR2 from the germline V gene are DFQATT and SNEGSKA (reference sequence). CDR3 length equals 15 residues. Here the CDR3 DNA reads TGCAGTGCTAGAGATCGTAGGGGGCTCCGGGAGACCCAGTACTTC. Amino acid sequence: CSARDRRGLRETQYF.

This clonotype was detected ten times or more. The chain is built from TRBV7-8 and TRBJ1-2; TRBD1 matches 12 bases. V lost 3 bases to trimming and J lost 7 bases; unmatched junction nucleotides: 9. Germline-derived CDR1 and CDR2 are SGHVS and FQNEAQ. This CDR3 has 16 amino acids. CDR3 in amino acids: CASSFGDRGQGAGYTF. For the CDR3, the DNA is TGTGCCAGCAGCTTCGGGGACAGGGGGCAAGGTGCTGGCTACACCTTC.

The genes are TRBV7-6 and TRBJ2-5, with D tentatively TRBD1 (6 bases). The V end lost 6 bases, the J end lost 6 bases, and 20 bases lay between the germline ends. The CDR3 covers 15 residues. CDR1 is SGHVS, CDR2 FNYEAQ, per germline. CDR3 coding DNA: TGTGCCAGCAGTCAAAGCTTGGGGGCTGGAAAGACCCAGTACTTC. It codes for CASSQSLGAGKTQYF. The complete variable domain, with remaining parts taken from reference TRBV7-6 and TRBJ2-5, reads GAGVSQSPRYKVTKRGQDVALRCDPISGHVSLYWYRQALGQGPEFLTYFNYEAQQDKSGLPNDRFSAERPEGSISTLTIQRTEQRDSAMYRCASSQSLGAGKTQYFGPGTRLLVL.